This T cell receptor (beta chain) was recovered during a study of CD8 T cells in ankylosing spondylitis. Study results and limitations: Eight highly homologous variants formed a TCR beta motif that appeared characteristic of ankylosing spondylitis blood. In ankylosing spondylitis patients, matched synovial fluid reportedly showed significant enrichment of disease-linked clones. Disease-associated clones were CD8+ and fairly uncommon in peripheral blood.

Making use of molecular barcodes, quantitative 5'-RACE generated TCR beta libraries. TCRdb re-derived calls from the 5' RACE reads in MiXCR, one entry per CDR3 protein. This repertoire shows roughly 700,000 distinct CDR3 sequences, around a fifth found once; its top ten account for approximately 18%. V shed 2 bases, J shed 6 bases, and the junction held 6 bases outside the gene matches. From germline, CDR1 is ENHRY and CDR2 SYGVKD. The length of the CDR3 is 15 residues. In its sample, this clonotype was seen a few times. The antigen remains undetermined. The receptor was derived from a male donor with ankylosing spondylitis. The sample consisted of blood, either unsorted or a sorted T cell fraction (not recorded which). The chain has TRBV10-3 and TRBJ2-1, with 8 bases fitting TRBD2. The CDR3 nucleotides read TGTGCCATCAGTGAGGGGCGGGAGGATCGCAATGAGCAGTTCTTC. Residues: CAISEGREDRNEQFF.